This T cell receptor beta chain was captured in a study of T cell repertoires in cytomegalovirus infection. About the study: Used in the study were CMV epitopes, some recently identified and HLA-C-restricted, others well-studied and HLA-B-restricted. Points from the study as a whole: CMV-specific HLA-C-restricted TCR beta clonotypes dominated the ex vivo response.

A single record per CDR3 protein comes from TCRdb applying MiXCR to the reads. The repertoire has a few hundred thousand distinct CDR3 sequences, roughly a third of them found once; the top ten carry about a sixth. A few counts support this clonotype. Its antigen is not known. With V trimmed by 4 bases and J by 11 bases, 12 bases remained unmatched. Germline CDR1 reads SGHDT; CDR2 reads YYEEEE. This CDR3 contains 14 residues. This sequence originates from a human donor in good health (CMV status not recorded). Some clones in this sample may be carry-over from other donors' samples. V usage is TRBV5-6 and J usage is TRBJ1-1; 9 bases match TRBD1. The input for sequencing was cultured PBMCs, taken from culture after CMV antigen stimulation. The CDR3 loop is CASSIQGATEGAFF. The CDR3 nucleotides read TGTGCCAGCAGCATACAGGGGGCGACTGAGGGGGCTTTCTTT. The full variable domain, completed using reference TRBV5-6 and TRBJ1-1, is DAGVTQSPTHLIKTRGQQVTLRCSPKSGHDTVSWYQQALGQGPQFIFQYYEEEERQRGNFPDRFSGHQFPNYSSELNVNALLLGDSALYLCASSIQGATEGAFFGQGTRLTVV.